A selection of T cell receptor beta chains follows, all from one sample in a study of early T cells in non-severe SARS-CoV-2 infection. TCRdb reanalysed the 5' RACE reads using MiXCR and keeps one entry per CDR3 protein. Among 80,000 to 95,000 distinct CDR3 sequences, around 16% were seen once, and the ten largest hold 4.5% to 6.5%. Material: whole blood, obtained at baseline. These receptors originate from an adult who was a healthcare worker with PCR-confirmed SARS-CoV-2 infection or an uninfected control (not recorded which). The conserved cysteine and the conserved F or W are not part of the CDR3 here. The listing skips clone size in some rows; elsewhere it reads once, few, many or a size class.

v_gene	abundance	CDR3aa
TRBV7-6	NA	ASSFNIGPQAPQY
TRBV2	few	ASGGLAGEIDTQY
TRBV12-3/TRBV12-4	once	ASSFGGSPLH
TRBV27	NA	ASSPGQALAEAF
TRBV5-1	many	ASSFAAWNTEAF
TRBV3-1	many	ASSPVRTATEAF
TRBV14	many	ASSPLGLAPTDTQY
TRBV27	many	ASSLVRGWNQPQH
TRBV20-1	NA	SARATGTGNYEQY
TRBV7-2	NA	ASSPPPRYEQY
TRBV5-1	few	ASSGYSGSSDTQY
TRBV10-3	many	AISETITDTQY
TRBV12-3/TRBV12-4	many	ASRPDREGSEAF
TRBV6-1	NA	ASSEADGTYGYT
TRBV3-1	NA	ASRSGARNTGELF
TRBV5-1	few	ASSPGQSNEQF
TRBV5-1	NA	ASSADRVGTEAF
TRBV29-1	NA	SVAGSGNTIY
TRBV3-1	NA	ASSQEPRGPYEQY
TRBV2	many	ASSELGVLGDNEQF
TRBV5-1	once	ASSLDGRSYEQY
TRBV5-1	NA	ASSLYAGASYNEQF
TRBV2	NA	ATLAGVVPYEQY
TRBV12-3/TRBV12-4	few	ASSLGMGNIQY
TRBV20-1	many	SARDSGSGLEKTQY
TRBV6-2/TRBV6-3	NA	ASSLAGEADTQY
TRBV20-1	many	SASPQGSGETQY
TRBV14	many	ASSKGGVTYEQY
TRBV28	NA	ASSPLTRGLNTEAF
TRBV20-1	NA	SARVPVYSNQPQH
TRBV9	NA	ASSAREPGVGTGELF
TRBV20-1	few	SASAQGVTYEQY
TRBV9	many	ASSVGGGRTGNIQY
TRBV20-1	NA	SAKDVMRAYEQY
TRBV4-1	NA	ASSQAIWATYEQY
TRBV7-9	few	ASVTSGRGEQF
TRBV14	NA	ASSQNQGYGELF
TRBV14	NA	ASSQDAKKLF
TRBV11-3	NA	ASSSGTTNTGELF
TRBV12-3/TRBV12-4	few	ASSSGPSYEQY
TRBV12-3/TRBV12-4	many	ASRLQNKQY
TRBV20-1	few	SATRQGGYT
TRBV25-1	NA	ASSEGSGSEKLF
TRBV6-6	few	ASSYTAHEQF
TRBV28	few	ASSLKGKSYEQY
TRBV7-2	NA	ASSGQGASHTQY
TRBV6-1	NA	ASSGTTSKY
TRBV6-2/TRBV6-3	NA	ASSPPLGVSEQY
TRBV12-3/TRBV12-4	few	ASTYGGSGANVLT
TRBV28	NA	ASSFRAGGGETQY
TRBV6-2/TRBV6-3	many	ASSDPLVREQY
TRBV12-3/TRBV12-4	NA	ASRLRRADTQY
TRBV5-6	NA	ASSRASSGNTIY